This paragraph covers one T cell receptor beta chain sequence. The antigen remains unidentified. Exposure to brentuximab vedotin varied, and each patient had relapsed following autologous stem cell transplantation. The data belong to a study of PD-1 blockade in classical Hodgkin lymphoma. General study results and limits: As was reported, newly diagnosed patients showed lower baseline TCR diversity than healthy donors did. Some patients started nivolumab under 1 year after ASCT, and they were excluded. CD4+ TCR diversity, unlike CD8+, climbed significantly by C4D1.

This table comes from immunoSEQ multiplex PCR, and its TCRdb copy is limited to in-frame clones, with some not included. The table has around 58,000 clones, around 90% seen once; the top ten hold about 8.8%. The V segment lost 4 bases and the J segment 2 bases; nucleotides outside the gene matches: 8. The germline V gene encodes CDR1 KGHSY and CDR2 FQNENV. The CDR3 runs 17 residues. V and J are TRBV16 and TRBJ2-7, with 13 bases matching TRBD2. This receptor was taken from a human donor with classical Hodgkin lymphoma. The sequences come from peripheral blood mononuclear cells (PBMCs), collected at baseline. The CDR3 spells CASSPSAGTSGTYEQYF. The CDR3 nucleotides read TGTGCCAGCAGCCCAAGCGCCGGGACTAGCGGGACCTACGAGCAGTACTTC.